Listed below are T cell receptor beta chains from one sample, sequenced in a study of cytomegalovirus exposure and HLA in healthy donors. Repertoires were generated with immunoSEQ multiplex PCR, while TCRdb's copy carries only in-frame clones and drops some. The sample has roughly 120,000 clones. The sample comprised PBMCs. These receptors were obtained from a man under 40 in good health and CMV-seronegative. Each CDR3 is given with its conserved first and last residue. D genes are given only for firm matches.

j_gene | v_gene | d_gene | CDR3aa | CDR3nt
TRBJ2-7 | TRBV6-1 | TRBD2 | CASSDFRTSNEQYF | TGTGCCAGCAGTGATTTTCGGACTAGCAACGAGCAGTACTTC
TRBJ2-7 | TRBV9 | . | CASSVGELNYEQYF | TGTGCCAGCAGCGTAGGTGAGCTAAACTACGAGCAGTACTTC
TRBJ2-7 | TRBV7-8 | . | CASSAGSYEQYF | TGTGCCAGCAGCGCCGGCTCCTACGAGCAGTACTTC
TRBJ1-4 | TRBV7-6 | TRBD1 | CASSSYRGSETNEKLFF | TGTGCCAGCAGCTCCTACAGGGGGTCGGAAACTAATGAAAAACTGTTTTTT
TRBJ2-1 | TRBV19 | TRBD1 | CASSIRTGPPFF | TGTGCCAGTAGTATAAGGACAGGGCCCCCGTTCTTC
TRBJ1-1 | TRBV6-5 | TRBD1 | CASERTGGVAEAFF | TGTGCCTCAGAACGGACAGGGGGCGTCGCTGAAGCTTTCTTT
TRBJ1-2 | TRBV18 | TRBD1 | CASSPGQGPSYGYTF | TGTGCCAGCTCACCAGGACAGGGACCTTCCTATGGCTACACCTTC
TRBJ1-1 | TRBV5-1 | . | CASSLRTANTEAFF | TGCGCCAGCAGCTTGAGGACAGCGAACACTGAAGCTTTCTTT
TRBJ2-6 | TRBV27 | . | CASSLLGGTSGANVLTF | TGTGCCAGCAGTTTACTCGGAGGGACCTCTGGGGCCAACGTCCTGACTTTC
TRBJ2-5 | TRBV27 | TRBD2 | CASSSRGWAQETQYF | TGTGCCAGCAGTTCGCGGGGGTGGGCCCAAGAGACCCAGTACTTC
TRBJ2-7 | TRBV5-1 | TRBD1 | CASSPGQGGSYEQYF | TGCGCCAGCAGCCCGGGACAGGGAGGCTCCTACGAGCAGTACTTC